This T cell receptor beta chain is from a study of blood T cell repertoires in COVID-19. Whole-study context: Both acute and convalescent COVID-19 samples were obtained from the United States, Italy and Spain. T cells, B-cell-depleted T cells, or PBMCs provided the cDNA or gDNA that served as material.

Clinical history as reported by participants underpinned cohort assignment. Trimming took 1 base from V and 3 from J; bases not matched to a gene: 1. Germline values: CDR1 LGHNA, CDR2 YSLEER. CDR3 length equals 15 residues. Only in-frame clones appear in the TCRdb table, and some are missing; sequencing was by immunoSEQ multiplex PCR. The repertoire holds roughly 200,000 clones, about 87% seen once, with roughly 1.2% in the top ten. The sample consisted of PBMCs or T cells enriched from blood (not recorded which). The sequence was collected from a man aged 25 to 40 who had recovered from COVID-19. J is TRBJ1-5 and V is TRBV4-3, with 9 bases aligning to TRBD1. The CDR3 nucleotides read TGCGCCAGCAGCCAAGGGACAGGGGCCAATCAGCCCCAGCATTTT. Amino acids: CASSQGTGANQPQHF.